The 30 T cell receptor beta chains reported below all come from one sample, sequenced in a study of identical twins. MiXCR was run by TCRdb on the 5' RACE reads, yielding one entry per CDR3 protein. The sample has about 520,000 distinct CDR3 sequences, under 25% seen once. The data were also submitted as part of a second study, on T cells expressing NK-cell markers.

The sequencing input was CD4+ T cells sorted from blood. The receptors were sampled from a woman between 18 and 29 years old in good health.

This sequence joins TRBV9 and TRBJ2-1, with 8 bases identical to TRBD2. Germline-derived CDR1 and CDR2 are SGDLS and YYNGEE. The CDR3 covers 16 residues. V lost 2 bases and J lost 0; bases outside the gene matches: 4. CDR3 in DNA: TGTGCCAGCAGCGTCCTGAGCGGGAGCTCCTACAATGAGCAGTTCTTC. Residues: CASSVLSGSSYNEQFF.

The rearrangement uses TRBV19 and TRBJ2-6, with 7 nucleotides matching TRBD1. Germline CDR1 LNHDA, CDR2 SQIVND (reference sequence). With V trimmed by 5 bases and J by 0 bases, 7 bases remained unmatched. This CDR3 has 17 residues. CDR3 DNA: TGTGCCAGTAGTCCGACAGGGACCGACTCTGGGGCCAACGTCCTGACTTTC. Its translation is CASSPTGTDSGANVLTF. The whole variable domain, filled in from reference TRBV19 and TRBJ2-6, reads DGGITQSPKYLFRKEGQNVTLSCEQNLNHDAMYWYRQDPGQGLRLIYYSQIVNDFQKGDIAEGYSVSREKKESFPLTVTSAQKNPTAFYLCASSPTGTDSGANVLTFGAGSRLTVL.

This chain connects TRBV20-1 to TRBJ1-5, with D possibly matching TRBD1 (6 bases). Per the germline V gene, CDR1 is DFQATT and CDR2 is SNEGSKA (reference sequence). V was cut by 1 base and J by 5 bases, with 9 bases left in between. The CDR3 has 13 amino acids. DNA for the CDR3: TGCAGTGCTAGAGCAGGGGCGGATCAGCCCCAGCATTTT. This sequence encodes CSARAGADQPQHF.

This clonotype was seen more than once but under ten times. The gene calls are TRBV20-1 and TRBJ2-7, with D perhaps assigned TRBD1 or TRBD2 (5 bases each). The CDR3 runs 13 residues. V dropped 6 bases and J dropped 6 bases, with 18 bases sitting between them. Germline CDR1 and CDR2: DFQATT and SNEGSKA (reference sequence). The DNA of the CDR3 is TGCAGTGCGTACGGGACGGCGACCGGCGAGCAGTACTTC. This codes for CSAYGTATGEQYF.

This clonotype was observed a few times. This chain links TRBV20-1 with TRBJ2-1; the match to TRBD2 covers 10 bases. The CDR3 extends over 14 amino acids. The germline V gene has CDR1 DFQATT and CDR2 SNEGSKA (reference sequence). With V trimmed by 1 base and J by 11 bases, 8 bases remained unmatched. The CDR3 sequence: CSARASSGRIKQFF. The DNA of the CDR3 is TGCAGTGCTAGAGCCTCTAGCGGGAGAATAAAGCAGTTCTTC.

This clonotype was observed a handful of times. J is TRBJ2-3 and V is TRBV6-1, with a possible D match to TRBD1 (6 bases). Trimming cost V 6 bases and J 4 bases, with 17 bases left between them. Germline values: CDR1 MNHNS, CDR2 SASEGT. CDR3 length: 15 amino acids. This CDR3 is CASSSPGQFADTQYF. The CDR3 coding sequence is TGTGCCAGCAGCTCCCCGGGACAATTCGCAGATACGCAGTATTTT.

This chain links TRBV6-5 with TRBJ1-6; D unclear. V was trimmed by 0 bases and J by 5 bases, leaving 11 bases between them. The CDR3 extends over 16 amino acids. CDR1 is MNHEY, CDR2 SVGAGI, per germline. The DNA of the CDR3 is TGTGCCAGCAGTTACTCGACCGGGAGTGATAATTCACCCCTCCACTTT. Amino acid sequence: CASSYSTGSDNSPLHF.

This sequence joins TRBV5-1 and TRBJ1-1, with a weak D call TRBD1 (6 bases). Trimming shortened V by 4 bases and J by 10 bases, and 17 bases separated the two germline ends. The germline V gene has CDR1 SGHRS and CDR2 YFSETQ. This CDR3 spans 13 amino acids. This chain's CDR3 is CASSLRTAQGAFF. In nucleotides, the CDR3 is TGCGCCAGCAGCCTACGGACAGCCCAGGGAGCTTTCTTT.

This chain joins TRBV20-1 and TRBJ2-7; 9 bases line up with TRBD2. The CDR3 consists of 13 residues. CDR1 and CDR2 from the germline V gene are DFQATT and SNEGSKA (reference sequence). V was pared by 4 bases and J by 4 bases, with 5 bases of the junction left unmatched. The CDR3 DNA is TGCAGTGCTATGACTAGCGGAGCGTACGAGCAGTACTTC. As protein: CSAMTSGAYEQYF.

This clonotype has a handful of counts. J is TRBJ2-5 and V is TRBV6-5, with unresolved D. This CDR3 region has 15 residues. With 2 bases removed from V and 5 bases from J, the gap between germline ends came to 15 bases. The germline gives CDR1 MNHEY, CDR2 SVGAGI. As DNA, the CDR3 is TGTGCCAGCAGTTACAACCACCTGTTAGTTGAGACCCAGTACTTC. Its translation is CASSYNHLLVETQYF.

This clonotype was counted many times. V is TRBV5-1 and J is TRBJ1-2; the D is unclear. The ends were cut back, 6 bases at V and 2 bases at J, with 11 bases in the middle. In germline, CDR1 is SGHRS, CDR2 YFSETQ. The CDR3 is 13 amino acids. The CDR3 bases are TGCGCCAGCAAGGCCCGATTGAACTATGGCTACACCTTC. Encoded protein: CASKARLNYGYTF.

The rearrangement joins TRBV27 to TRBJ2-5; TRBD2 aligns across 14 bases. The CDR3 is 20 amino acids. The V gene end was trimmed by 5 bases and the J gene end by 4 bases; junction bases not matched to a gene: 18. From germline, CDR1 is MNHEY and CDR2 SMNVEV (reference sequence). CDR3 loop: CASSLISGTSGSTEGETQYF. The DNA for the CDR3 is TGTGCCAGCAGTCTGATATCCGGGACTAGCGGGAGCACGGAGGGAGAGACCCAGTACTTC.

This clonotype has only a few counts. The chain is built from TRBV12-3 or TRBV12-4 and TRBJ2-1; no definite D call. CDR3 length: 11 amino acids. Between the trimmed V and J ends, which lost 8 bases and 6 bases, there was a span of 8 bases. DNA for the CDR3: TGTGCCAGCGGGTCCACCAATGAGCAGTTCTTC. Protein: CASGSTNEQFF.

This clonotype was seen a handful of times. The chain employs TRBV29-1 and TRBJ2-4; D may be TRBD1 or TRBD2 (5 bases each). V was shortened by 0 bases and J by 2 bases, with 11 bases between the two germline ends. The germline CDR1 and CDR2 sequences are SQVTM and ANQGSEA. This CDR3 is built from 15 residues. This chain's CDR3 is CSVEDLWGSKNIQYF. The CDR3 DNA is TGCAGCGTTGAAGATCTTTGGGGGTCCAAAAACATTCAGTACTTC.

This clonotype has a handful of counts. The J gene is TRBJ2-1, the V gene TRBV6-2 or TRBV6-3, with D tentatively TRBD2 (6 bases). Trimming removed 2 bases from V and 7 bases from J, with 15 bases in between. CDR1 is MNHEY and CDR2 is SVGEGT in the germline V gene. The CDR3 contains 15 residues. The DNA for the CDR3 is TGTGCCAGCAGTTACCGTACTAGCTCGGGGAATGAGCAGTTCTTC. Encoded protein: CASSYRTSSGNEQFF.

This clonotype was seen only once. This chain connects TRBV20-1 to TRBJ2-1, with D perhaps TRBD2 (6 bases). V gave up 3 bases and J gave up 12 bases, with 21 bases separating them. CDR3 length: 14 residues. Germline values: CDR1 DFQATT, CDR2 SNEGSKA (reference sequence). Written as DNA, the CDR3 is TGCAGTGCTAGGAGAGGGAGGCAGTTTCGGATGCAGTTCTTC. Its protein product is CSARRGRQFRMQFF.

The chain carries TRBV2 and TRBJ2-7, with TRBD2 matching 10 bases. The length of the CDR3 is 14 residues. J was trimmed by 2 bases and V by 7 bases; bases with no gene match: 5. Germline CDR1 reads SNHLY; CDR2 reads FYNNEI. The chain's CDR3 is CASKGGTSAYEQYF. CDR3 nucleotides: TGTGCCAGCAAGGGCGGGACTAGCGCCTACGAGCAGTACTTC. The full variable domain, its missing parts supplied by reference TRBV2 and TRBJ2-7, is EPEVTQTPSHQVTQMGQEVILRCVPISNHLYFYWYRQILGQKVEFLVSFYNNEISEKSEIFDDQFSVERPDGSNFTLKIRSTKLEDSAMYFCASKGGTSAYEQYFGPGTRLTVT.

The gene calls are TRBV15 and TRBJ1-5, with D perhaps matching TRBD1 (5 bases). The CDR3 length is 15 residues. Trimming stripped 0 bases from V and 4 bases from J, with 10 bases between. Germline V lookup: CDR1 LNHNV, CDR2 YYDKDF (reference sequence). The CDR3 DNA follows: TGTGCCACCAGCAGAGATTTGACAGCGAATCAGCCCCAGCATTTT. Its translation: CATSRDLTANQPQHF.

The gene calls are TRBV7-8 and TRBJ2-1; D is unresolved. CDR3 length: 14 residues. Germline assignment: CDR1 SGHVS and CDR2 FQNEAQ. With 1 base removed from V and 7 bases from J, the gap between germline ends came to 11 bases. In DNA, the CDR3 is TGTGCCAGCAGCTTAGAACGGCGAACTAATGAGCAGTTCTTC. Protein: CASSLERRTNEQFF.

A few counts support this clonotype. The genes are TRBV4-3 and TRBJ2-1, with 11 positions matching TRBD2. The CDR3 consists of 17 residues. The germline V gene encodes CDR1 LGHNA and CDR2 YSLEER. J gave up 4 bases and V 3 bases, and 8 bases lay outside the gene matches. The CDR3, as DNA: TGCGCCAGCAGCCAGGCCCCCGGGACTAGCGGTTACAATGAGCAGTTCTTC. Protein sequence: CASSQAPGTSGYNEQFF.

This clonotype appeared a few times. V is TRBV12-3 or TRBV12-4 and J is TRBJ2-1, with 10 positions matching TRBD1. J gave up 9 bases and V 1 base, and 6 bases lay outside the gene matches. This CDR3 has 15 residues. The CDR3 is CASSLGGDRGSEQFF. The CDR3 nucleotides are TGTGCCAGCAGTTTAGGCGGGGACAGGGGTTCTGAGCAGTTCTTC.

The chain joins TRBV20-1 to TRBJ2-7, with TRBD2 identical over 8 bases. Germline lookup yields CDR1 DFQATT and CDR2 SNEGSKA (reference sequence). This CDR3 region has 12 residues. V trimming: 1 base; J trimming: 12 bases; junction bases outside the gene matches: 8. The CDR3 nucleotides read TGCAGTGCTAGAGTGCTAGCGGGTAAACGGTACTTC. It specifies CSARVLAGKRYF.

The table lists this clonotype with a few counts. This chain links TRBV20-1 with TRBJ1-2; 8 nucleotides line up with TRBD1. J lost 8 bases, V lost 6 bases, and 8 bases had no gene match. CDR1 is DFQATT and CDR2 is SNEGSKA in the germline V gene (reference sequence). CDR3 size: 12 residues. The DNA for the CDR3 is TGCAGTGCAGTCGGACAGGGCGAGGGCTACACCTTC. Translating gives CSAVGQGEGYTF.

CDR3 residues: CASSRDKTYEQYF. The CDR3, as DNA: TGTGCCAGCAGCCGGGACAAGACCTACGAGCAGTACTTC. V and J are TRBV7-8 and TRBJ2-7, with D perhaps TRBD1 (6 bases). The V gene's germline CDR1 is SGHVS and CDR2 FQNEAQ. V was cut by 5 bases and J by 2 bases, with 10 bases left in between. The CDR3 covers 13 residues.

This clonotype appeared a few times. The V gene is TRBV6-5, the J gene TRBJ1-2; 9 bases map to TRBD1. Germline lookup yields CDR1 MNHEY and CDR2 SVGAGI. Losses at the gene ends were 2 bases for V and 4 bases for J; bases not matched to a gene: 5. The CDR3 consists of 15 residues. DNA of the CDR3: TGTGCCAGCAGTTACGAACGGACAGGGGCCTATGGCTACACCTTC. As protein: CASSYERTGAYGYTF.

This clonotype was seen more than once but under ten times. CDR3: CASSQVRSTGELFF. The CDR3, as DNA: TGTGCCAGCAGCCAAGTGAGGTCCACCGGGGAGCTGTTTTTT. This chain joins TRBV3-1 and TRBJ2-2, with unresolved D. The CDR3 is 14 residues long. Trimming shortened V by 1 base and J by 4 bases, and 7 bases separated the two germline ends. Germline V gene sequence: CDR1 LGHDT, CDR2 YNNKEL (reference sequence).

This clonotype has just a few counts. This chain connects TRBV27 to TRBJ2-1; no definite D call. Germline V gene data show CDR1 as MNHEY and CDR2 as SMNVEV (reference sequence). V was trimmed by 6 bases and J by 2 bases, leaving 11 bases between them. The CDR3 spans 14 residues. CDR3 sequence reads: CASSRPSPYNEQFF. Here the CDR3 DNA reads TGTGCCAGCAGCCGGCCCTCACCCTACAATGAGCAGTTCTTC.

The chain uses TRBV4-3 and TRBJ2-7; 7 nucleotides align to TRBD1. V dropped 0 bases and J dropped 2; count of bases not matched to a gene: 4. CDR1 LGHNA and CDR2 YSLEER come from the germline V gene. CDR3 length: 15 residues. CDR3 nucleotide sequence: TGCGCCAGCAGCCAAGATCGGCAGGGGGCCTACGAGCAGTACTTC. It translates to CASSQDRQGAYEQYF.

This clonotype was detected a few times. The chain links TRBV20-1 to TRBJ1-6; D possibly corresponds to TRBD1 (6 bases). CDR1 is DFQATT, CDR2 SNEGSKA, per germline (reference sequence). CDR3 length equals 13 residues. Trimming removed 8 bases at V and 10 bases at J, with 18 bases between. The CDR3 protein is CSPNTGSSSPLHF. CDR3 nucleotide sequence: TGCAGTCCTAACACAGGGAGTTCATCACCCCTCCACTTT.

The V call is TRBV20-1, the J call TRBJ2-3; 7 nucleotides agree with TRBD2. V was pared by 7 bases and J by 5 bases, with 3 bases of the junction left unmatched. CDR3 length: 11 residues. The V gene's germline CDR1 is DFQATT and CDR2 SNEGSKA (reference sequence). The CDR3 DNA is TGCAGTGGGGGGGGGTTAGATACGCAGTATTTT. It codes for CSGGGLDTQYF.